These T cell receptor beta chains were read from a single sample in a study of neoadjuvant anti-PD-1 for oral cavity cancer. Measured with immunoSEQ multiplex PCR; TCRdb has only the in-frame clones, and not every one. The table has about 23,000 clones, under 45% seen once. This specimen was tumor tissue, taken after nivolumab (anti-PD-1) treatment. The receptors shown here come from a person aged 40 to 85 with oral cavity squamous cell carcinoma. Both conserved end residues are part of each CDR3. D genes are given only for firm matches. Not every row has a clone size; where given, it reads once, few, many or a size class.

>16|NA|NA|TRBJ1-6|TRBV2
CASSELWSFYNSPLHF
TGTGCCAGCAGTGAATTGTGGAGCTTCTATAATTCACCCCTCCACTTT
>14|TRBD1|few|TRBJ1-4|TRBV27
CASSPSGTAEKLFF
TGTGCCAGCAGTCCATCCGGGACAGCTGAAAAACTGTTTTTT
>14|NA|NA|TRBJ2-2|TRBV5-1
CASSGGTWTGELFF
TGCGCCAGCAGTGGGGGGACCTGGACCGGGGAGCTGTTTTTT
>13|NA|few|TRBJ1-5|TRBV5-8
CASSYDRNQPQHF
TGTGCCAGCAGCTATGACCGGAATCAGCCCCAGCATTTT
>13|NA|few|TRBJ2-1|TRBV6-1
CASSADAYNEQFF
TGTGCCAGCAGTGCGGACGCCTACAATGAGCAGTTCTTC
>13|NA|NA|TRBJ1-1|TRBV19
CASSRRMNTEAFF
TGTGCCAGTAGTAGGAGAATGAACACTGAAGCTTTCTTT
>11|NA|NA|TRBJ1-2|TRBV5-6
CASSLSYGYTF
TGTGCCAGCAGCTTGAGCTATGGCTACACCTTC
>14|NA|NA|TRBJ1-6|TRBV4-3
CASSQDHGNSPLHF
TGCGCCAGCAGCCAAGATCACGGTAATTCACCCCTCCACTTT
>16|TRBD2|NA|TRBJ2-1|TRBV19
CASSIDKGLGYNEQFF
TGTGCCAGTAGTATAGATAAAGGACTAGGCTACAATGAGCAGTTCTTC
>17|TRBD1|few|TRBJ1-2|TRBV10-3
CAISERGGTGSEDGYTF
TGTGCCATCAGTGAGCGCGGTGGGACAGGGTCTGAAGATGGCTACACCTTC
>13|NA|many|TRBJ2-1|TRBV19
CASSIGPNNEQFF
TGTGCCAGTAGTATAGGGCCCAACAATGAGCAGTTCTTC
>15|NA|few|TRBJ2-7|TRBV9
CASSVNERATYEQYF
TGTGCCAGCAGCGTAAACGAACGGGCTACCTACGAGCAGTACTTC
>14|TRBD2|medium-sized|TRBJ2-1|TRBV7-2
CATRPGGRHNEQFF
TGTGCCACACGACCGGGGGGGCGCCACAATGAGCAGTTCTTC
>15|TRBD1|many|TRBJ1-3|TRBV19
CASTWDRESGNTIYF
TGTGCCAGTACCTGGGACAGGGAGTCTGGAAACACCATATATTTT
>14|NA|medium-sized|TRBJ1-5|TRBV5-6
CASSITGTGQPQHF
TGTGCCAGCAGCATTACAGGGACCGGGCAGCCCCAGCATTTT
>13|NA|few|TRBJ2-7|TRBV6-5
CASSGGSSYEQYF
TGTGCCAGCAGTGGGGGTAGCTCCTACGAGCAGTACTTC
>14|NA|NA|TRBJ1-1|TRBV7-8
CASSLGQAITEAFF
TGTGCCAGCAGCTTAGGACAGGCCATCACTGAAGCTTTCTTT
>12|NA|NA|TRBJ1-4|TRBV5-5
CASSPTEPKLFF
TGTGCCAGCAGCCCTACAGAACCAAAACTGTTTTTT
>14|NA|once|TRBJ1-1|TRBV2
CASSEDPNLGKAFF
TGTGCCAGCAGTGAAGATCCGAACCTAGGGAAGGCTTTCTTT
>14|NA|few|TRBJ2-2|TRBV2
CASTPGAQTGELFF
TGTGCCAGCACCCCGGGGGCGCAAACCGGGGAGCTGTTTTTT
>14|NA|few|TRBJ1-2|TRBV6-1
CASSNGAQIYGYTF
TGTGCCAGCAGTAACGGGGCTCAGATCTATGGCTACACCTTC
>14|NA|NA|TRBJ2-7|TRBV9
CASSVEAGPYEQYF
TGTGCCAGCAGCGTAGAGGCAGGCCCCTACGAGCAGTACTTC
>17|NA|few|TRBJ2-3|TRBV28
CASSLVGGRPPTDTQYF
TGTGCCAGCAGTTTAGTGGGGGGGCGGCCCCCCACAGATACGCAGTATTTT
>11|NA|NA|TRBJ1-2|TRBV11-2
CASSPGIGYTF
TGTGCCAGCAGCCCAGGGATTGGCTACACCTTC
>13|NA|NA|TRBJ1-6|TRBV6-5
CASSYSLNSPLHF
TGTGCCAGCAGTTACTCGTTAAATTCACCCCTCCACTTT
>15|NA|NA|TRBJ1-2|TRBV6-6
CASSYSRQANYGYTF
TGTGCCAGCAGTTACTCCCGACAGGCGAACTATGGCTACACCTTC
>15|TRBD1|NA|TRBJ2-5|TRBV5-4
CASSLTTGPGGTQYF
TGTGCCAGCAGCTTAACTACGGGGCCAGGGGGGACCCAGTACTTC
>13|NA|NA|TRBJ1-5|TRBV11-2
CASSLGGYQPQHF
TGTGCCAGCAGCTTAGGGGGTTATCAGCCCCAGCATTTT
>12|NA|NA|TRBJ2-7|TRBV28
CASSLWTVEQYF
TGTGCCAGCAGTTTATGGACCGTCGAGCAGTACTTC
>13|TRBD1|many|TRBJ2-5|TRBV25-1
CASSDRGSETQYF
TGTGCCAGCTCCGACAGGGGATCTGAGACCCAGTACTTC
>16|TRBD2|NA|TRBJ2-3|TRBV5-1
CASSSRSGGAWDTQYF
TGCGCCAGCAGCTCACGGAGCGGGGGGGCTTGGGATACGCAGTATTTT
>16|NA|NA|TRBJ1-2|TRBV27
CASSPSGTARSYGYTF
TGTGCCAGCAGCCCATCGGGTACGGCCCGGAGCTATGGCTACACCTTC
>16|NA|NA|TRBJ2-1|TRBV18
CASSPPQRFEYNEQFF
TGTGCCAGCTCACCACCGCAGAGGTTCGAATACAATGAGCAGTTCTTC
>14|NA|few|TRBJ1-2|TRBV28
CASSSTGALYGYTF
TGTGCCAGCAGTTCAACGGGGGCCCTCTATGGCTACACCTTC
>15|NA|NA|TRBJ2-3|TRBV18
CASSYTGDGLDTQYF
TGTGCCAGCTCATACACGGGAGATGGATTAGATACGCAGTATTTT
>14|NA|NA|TRBJ2-7|TRBV7-9
CASSLALEKGEEYF
TGTGCCAGCAGCTTAGCCTTGGAGAAGGGGGAGGAGTACTTC
>15|NA|NA|TRBJ2-7|TRBV11-2
CASSLGEGPAYEQYF
TGTGCCAGCAGCTTGGGCGAGGGACCTGCCTACGAGCAGTACTTC
>15|NA|NA|TRBJ1-1|TRBV19
CASTSGQMILTEAFF
TGTGCCAGTACCTCTGGACAGATGATACTCACTGAAGCTTTCTTT
>12|NA|NA|TRBJ1-2|TRBV6-1
CASFSTGAGYTF
TGTGCCAGCTTCTCGACAGGTGCTGGCTACACCTTC
>14|NA|NA|TRBJ1-6|TRBV7-9
CASSLGNYNSPLHF
TGTGCCAGCAGCTTGGGGAACTATAATTCACCCCTCCACTTT
>13|NA|NA|TRBJ1-1|TRBV4-1
CASSQLGNTEAFF
TGCGCCAGCAGCCAACTCGGGAACACTGAAGCTTTCTTT
>15|NA|NA|TRBJ2-7|TRBV19
CASSPRGGPVYEQYF
TGTGCCAGTAGCCCGAGGGGGGGACCCGTCTACGAGCAGTACTTC